Sequencing of this T cell receptor beta chain was carried out in a study of blood T cell repertoires in COVID-19. The CDR3 is 18 residues long. V gave up 3 bases and J gave up 8 bases, with 26 bases separating them. Per germline, CDR1 LNHNV and CDR2 YYDKDF (reference sequence). Measured with immunoSEQ multiplex PCR; TCRdb has only the in-frame clones, and not every one. The table lists some 120,000 clones, more than 90% of them singletons, with under 4.5% in the top ten. The chain couples TRBV15 to TRBJ2-1; weak D call: TRBD2 (5 bases). Sequencing was done on a sample of peripheral blood. This TCR was sampled from a middle-aged man with active COVID-19. CDR3 in DNA: TGTGCCACCAGCAGCGGAGCGGTTGGGGAGCCAGACGACTATGAGCAGTTCTTC. Its protein is CATSSGAVGEPDDYEQFF.